Detailed here is one TCR beta chain. This clonotype was observed many times. Which antigen it targets is not known. The input lacks base qualities; no much larger clone sits a single base away. The study was a case-control design nested within a healthcare worker cohort in London, UK, with weekly nasopharyngeal swab PCR tests and blood sampling. Healthcare workers were recruited during the week of the UK lockdown, between 23 and 31 March 2020, and followed weekly for up to 16 weeks. The data derive from a study of early T cells in non-severe SARS-CoV-2 infection (dated by TCRdb to the early 2020s). Describing the broader study: Bulk RNA from unsorted whole blood was used for TCR sequencing, so alpha and beta chains could not be paired. General conclusions and limits of the study: VDJdb matching was skewed toward anti-spike CD8 responses and likely underestimated virus-specific expansions, missing private and CD4 specificities.

CDR1 and CDR2 are drawn from the germline V gene: SQVTM, ANQGSEA. The V end loses 4 bases and the J end loses 2 bases, and a stretch of 8 bases separates them. Including cysteine and phenylalanine, the CDR3 has 12 amino acids. Left in the record is the CDR3 DNA by itself, 36 bases read in frame from the first base. Receptors were amplified or captured by 5' RACE. Sequencing was performed on a NextSeq 500. To correct for sequencing error and PCR bias, the TCR library protocol tagged individual cDNA molecules with unique molecular identifiers. Sequencing covered both TCR alpha and beta chains, and within each sample the abundances of alpha and beta sequences were tightly co-correlated. The authors processed their data as follows. Decombinator V4 was used to annotate TCR sequences for V gene, J gene and CDR3. Expanded TCRs were defined as changing significantly between any two time points under a Poisson model with p below 0.0001. TCR abundances were normalised to the total number of TCRs sequenced per sample and were expressed as counts per million. MAIT TCRs were defined by TRAV1-2 paired with TRAJ12, TRAJ20 or TRAJ33, and iNKT TCRs by TRAV10 paired with TRAJ18. VDJdb, accessed 1 November 2021, was searched for CMV, EBV and SARS-CoV-2 annotated TCRs, excluding TCRs annotated for multiple antigens. In TCRdb, the public reads were trimmed at Q25 with fastp and aligned with MiXCR, with productive beta chains retained. Here each entry gathers all rows of one CDR3 protein and keeps the most common genes and DNA. TCRdb's processing, not the authors', yielded these V and J calls. The sample records approximately 99,000 distinct CDR3 sequences, 12% of which are singletons. In total, the top ten clones hold around 3% of the sample.

This TCR derives from an adult who was a healthcare worker with PCR-confirmed SARS-CoV-2 infection or an uninfected control (not recorded which). Sequenced sample: whole blood. This receptor chain uses TRBV29-1 and TRBJ1-1; the D gene lacks a confident call. The CDR3 region reads CSVGQGNTEAFF. At the DNA level, the sequence is TGCAGCGTTGGACAAGGCAACACTGAAGCTTTCTTT.